This T cell receptor beta chain originates from a study of blood T cell repertoires in COVID-19. Clones were read by immunoSEQ multiplex PCR, and TCRdb kept only the in-frame ones, dropping some. The table has over 45,000 clones, around 83% seen once; the top ten hold approximately 6%. Trimming shortened V by 2 bases and J by 0 bases, and 15 bases separated the two germline ends. The V gene's germline CDR1 is SGHRS and CDR2 YFSETQ. This CDR3 has 17 residues. Sequencing was done on a sample of peripheral blood. This TCR came from a woman of 80 years or more with acute or convalescent COVID-19. The chain carries TRBV5-1 and TRBJ2-4; a weak D match, TRBD2 (5 bases). CDR3 DNA sequence: TGCGCCAGCAGCTTAGTAGGACTCGTCGAAGCCAAAAACATTCAGTACTTC. It specifies CASSLVGLVEAKNIQYF. Drawing the rest from reference TRBV5-1 and TRBJ2-4, the complete variable domain is KAGVTQTPRYLIKTRGQQVTLSCSPISGHRSVSWYQQTPGQGLQFLFEYFSETQRNKGNFPGRFSGRQFSNSRSEMNVSTLELGDSALYLCASSLVGLVEAKNIQYFGAGTRLSVL.